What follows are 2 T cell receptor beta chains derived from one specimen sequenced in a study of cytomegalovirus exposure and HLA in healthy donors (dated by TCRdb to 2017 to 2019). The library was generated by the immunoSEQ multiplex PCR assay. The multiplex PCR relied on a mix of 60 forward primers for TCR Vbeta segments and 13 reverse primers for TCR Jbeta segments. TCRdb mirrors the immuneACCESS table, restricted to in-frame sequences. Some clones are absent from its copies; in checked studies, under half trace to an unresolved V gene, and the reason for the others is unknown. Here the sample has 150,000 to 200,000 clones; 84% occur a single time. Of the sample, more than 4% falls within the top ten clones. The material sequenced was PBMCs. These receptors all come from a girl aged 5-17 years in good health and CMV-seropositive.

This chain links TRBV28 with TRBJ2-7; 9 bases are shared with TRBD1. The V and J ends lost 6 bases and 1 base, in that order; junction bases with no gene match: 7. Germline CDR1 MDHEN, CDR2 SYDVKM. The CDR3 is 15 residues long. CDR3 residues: CASSRTGAESYEQYF. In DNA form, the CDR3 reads TGTGCCAGCAGCCGGACAGGGGCCGAATCCTACGAGCAGTACTTC.

CDR3 coding DNA: TGTGCCAGCAGTGAAGCTAGGGGCATGGGCAATCAGCCCCAGCATTTT. Its translation: CASSEARGMGNQPQHF. The rearrangement uses TRBV6-1 and TRBJ1-5, with a tentative D call TRBD1 (5 bases). Germline V gene data show CDR1 as MNHNS and CDR2 as SASEGT. V lost 0 bases to trimming and J lost 2 bases, with 11 bases between them. This CDR3 has 16 residues.